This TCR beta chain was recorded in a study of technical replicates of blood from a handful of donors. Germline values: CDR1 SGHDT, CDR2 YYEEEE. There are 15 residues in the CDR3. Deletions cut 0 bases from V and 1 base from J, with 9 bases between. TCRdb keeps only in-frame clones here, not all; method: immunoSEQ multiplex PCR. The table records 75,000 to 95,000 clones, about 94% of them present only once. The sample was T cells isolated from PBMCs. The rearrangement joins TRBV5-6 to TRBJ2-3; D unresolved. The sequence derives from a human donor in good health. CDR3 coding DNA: TGTGCCAGCAGCTTGGGGTATCTAGGCACAGATACGCAGTATTTT. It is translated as CASSLGYLGTDTQYF.